This T cell receptor beta chain was recorded in a study of beta chain features in type 1 diabetes. Study-wide results and caveats: TCRB CDR3s from Type 1 diabetes patients were moderately but significantly shorter in all four CD4+ subsets.

Expressed TCRB transcripts were sequenced after all isolated RNA was converted to cDNA. Only in-frame clones appear in the TCRdb table, and some are missing; sequencing was by immunoSEQ multiplex PCR. Among around 160,000 clones listed, 6.5% to 10% were seen once. Worth noting for this clone: Its antigen is as yet unknown.

The CDR3 is made up of 13 amino acids. Per germline, CDR1 MDHEN and CDR2 SYDVKM. Trimming removed 8 bases from V and 7 bases from J; junction bases left unmatched: 6. This chain uses TRBV28 with TRBJ1-2; TRBD1 agrees at 11 bases. The sequencing input was central memory CD4+ T cells from blood. The clonotype was recovered from a woman aged 18-35 years with type 1 diabetes. CDR3 nucleotides: TGTGCCAGCGGACAGGGGGCCTCGGGTGGCTACACCTTC. It encodes CASGQGASGGYTF.